This T cell receptor (beta chain) was profiled in a study of shared clonotypes between healthy human individuals. Overall study results and limits: Sampling used blood alone; tissue repertoires probably differ. Among the subsets, naive ones generally showed larger estimated richness than memory ones. Clonotypes shared by all four donors outscored non-shared clonotypes in generation probability. A few donors shared around 5.2% of their naive CD4 clonotypes.

Germline CDR1 reads SGHAT; CDR2 reads FQNNGV. Trimming removed 8 bases from V and 8 bases from J, with 18 bases in between. The CDR3 extends over 13 amino acids. Worth noting for this clone: What it binds is not known.

Assay: immunoSEQ multiplex PCR; the TCRdb copy retains only in-frame clones and omits some. The sample includes over 2 million clones, roughly 96% of them seen just once. This sequence joins TRBV11-2 and TRBJ1-1; D not resolved. This receptor was identified in a man aged 18 to 29 in good health. Source material: naive CD4+ T cells sorted from blood. Sample subset: CD45RA+ positively selected. The CDR3 is CASQLNGLPEAFF. Here the CDR3 DNA reads TGTGCCAGCCAACTTAACGGGCTACCCGAAGCTTTCTTT.